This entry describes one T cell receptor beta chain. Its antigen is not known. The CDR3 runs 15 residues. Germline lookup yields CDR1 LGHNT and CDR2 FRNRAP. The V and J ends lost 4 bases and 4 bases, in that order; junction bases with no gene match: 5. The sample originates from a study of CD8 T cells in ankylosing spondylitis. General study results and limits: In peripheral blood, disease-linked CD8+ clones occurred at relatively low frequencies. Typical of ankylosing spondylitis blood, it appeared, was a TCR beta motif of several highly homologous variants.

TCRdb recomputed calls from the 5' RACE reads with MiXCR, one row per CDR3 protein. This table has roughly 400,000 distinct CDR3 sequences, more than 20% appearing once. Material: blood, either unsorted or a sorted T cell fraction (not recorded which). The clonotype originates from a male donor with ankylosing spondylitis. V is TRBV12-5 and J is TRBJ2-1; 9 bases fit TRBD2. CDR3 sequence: CASGSGLALYNEQFF. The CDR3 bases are TGTGCTAGTGGTTCGGGACTAGCTTTATACAATGAGCAGTTCTTC.